This T cell receptor beta chain originates from a study of shared clonotypes between healthy human individuals. Turning to the study itself: The study enrolled a couple of women and a few men aged 18 to 49. Whole-study results and caveats: Some naive CD4 clonotypes, around 4.9%, turned up in common across a few donors. What limited the represented genetic and exposure-history diversity was the small number of donors.

Using approximately 200 ng DNA, some 30,000 T cell genomes, the sorted-subset replicate PCRs were run. Libraries were prepared by immunoSEQ multiplex PCR; TCRdb keeps only in-frame clonotypes and omits some of them. The table shows about 2.3 million clones, with about 90% occurring only once. A remark on this clone: Its specificity is not known.

Per the germline V gene, CDR1 is SGDLS and CDR2 is YYNGEE. With 0 bases clipped from V and 8 bases from J, the junction kept 7 bases outside the gene matches. The CDR3 loop spans 15 amino acids. The clonotype was recovered from a man between 18 and 35 years old in good health. Some clones in this sample may be carry-over from other donors' samples. Sequenced material: naive CD4+ T cells from PBMCs. The subset: CD45RA+ positively selected. V gene TRBV9 combines with J gene TRBJ2-1; TRBD2 matches at 8 bases. In DNA, the CDR3 is TGTGCCAGCAGCGTAGGAAGCGGGGGCGGGGATGAGCAGTTCTTC. Translated: CASSVGSGGGDEQFF.